These 21 T cell receptor beta chains were all obtained from the same sample, sequenced in a study of T cells in Graves' hyperthyroidism and ophthalmopathy (dated by TCRdb to the late 2010s). Receptor libraries were prepared by multiplex PCR. Reads for this sample came from an Illumina HiSeq 2000. The TCR beta CDR3 regions were amplified from the RNA transcripts. The first round of RT-PCR for the TCR CDR3 was performed with the HTBI primer set and the Qiagen OneStep RT-PCR kit. The public sequencing data were trimmed at Q25 with fastp and processed into clonotypes with MiXCR by TCRdb, which kept only in-frame beta chains. For every CDR3 protein sequence, its rows merge into one entry that carries the most common genes and DNA. Across this sample there are more than 500,000 distinct CDR3 sequences, with 15% to 20% seen only once. The top ten clonotypes cover approximately 3.9% of the sample. The sequenced sample was blood. Source of these receptors: a woman in her twenties or thirties with Graves' hyperthyroidism.

This clonotype has a count of ten or more. The J gene is TRBJ1-5, the V gene TRBV7-8; 7 bases match TRBD1. Per germline, CDR1 SGHVS and CDR2 FQNEAQ. The CDR3 runs 15 residues. V was pared by 6 bases and J by 7 bases, with 12 bases of the junction left unmatched. This chain's CDR3 is CASSHTTPQGQPQHF. The CDR3 region has the DNA TGTGCCAGCAGTCACACCACTCCACAGGGGCAGCCCCAGCATTTT.

V is TRBV2 and J is TRBJ2-3; 11 positions match TRBD2. The germline gives CDR1 SNHLY, CDR2 FYNNEI. V trimming: 5 bases; J trimming: 0 bases; junction bases outside the gene matches: 19. The CDR3 consists of 21 residues. CDR3 bases: TGTGCCAGCAGTATTTTAATTGGGTCCTCGACTAGCGGGGTTAGCACAGATACGCAGTATTTT. This gives the protein CASSILIGSSTSGVSTDTQYF.

This clonotype was counted many times. The chain joins TRBV6-2 or TRBV6-3 to TRBJ2-5, with 9 bases that match TRBD2. V gave up 1 base and J gave up 2 bases; unmatched junction bases: 11. CDR1 is MNHEY, CDR2 SVGEGT, per germline. The CDR3 loop spans 18 amino acids. The DNA for the CDR3 is TGTGCCAGCAGTTACTACCCTGGGCTAGCGGGAACACAAGAGACCCAGTACTTC. Encoded protein: CASSYYPGLAGTQETQYF.

There are many counts of this clonotype. V and J are TRBV6-2 or TRBV6-3 and TRBJ2-1; no firm D call. V was clipped by 5 bases and J by 1 base, with 3 bases between them. Germline V gene lookup returns CDR1 MNHEY and CDR2 SVGEGT. The length of the CDR3 is 12 residues. This CDR3 is CASSRSYNEQFF. The CDR3 nucleotides are TGTGCCAGCAGTCGGTCCTACAATGAGCAGTTCTTC.

The table lists this clonotype with many counts. V gene TRBV7-8 combines with J gene TRBJ2-7; no definite D call. CDR1 is SGHVS and CDR2 is FQNEAQ in the germline V gene. Trimming removed 0 bases from V and 6 bases from J, with 15 bases in between. This CDR3 contains 15 residues. In DNA form, the CDR3 reads TGTGCCAGCAGCTTAGCGCCGGGCAATAACGGCGAGCAGTACTTC. Residues: CASSLAPGNNGEQYF.

This rearrangement joins TRBV5-1 to TRBJ1-2, with 10 bases identical to TRBD1. The CDR3 totals 14 residues. Germline values: CDR1 SGHRS, CDR2 YFSETQ. Trimming took 0 bases from V and 4 from J; bases not matched to a gene: 0. CDR3 loop: CASSLGDRGYGYTF. Written as DNA, the CDR3 is TGCGCCAGCAGCTTGGGGGACAGGGGCTATGGCTACACCTTC.

The table lists this clonotype with a few counts. The chain uses TRBV19 and TRBJ2-7, with 9 bases fitting TRBD2. Germline CDR1 LNHDA, CDR2 SQIVND (reference sequence). This CDR3 region has 15 residues. Trimming at V came to 2 bases and at J to 1 base, leaving 3 bases not matched to a gene. CDR3 sequence: CASSITLAGSYEQYF. In nucleotides, the CDR3 is TGTGCCAGTAGTATAACCCTAGCGGGATCCTACGAGCAGTACTTC. Looking up the rest from reference TRBV19 and TRBJ2-7 gives the full variable domain: DGGITQSPKYLFRKEGQNVTLSCEQNLNHDAMYWYRQDPGQGLRLIYYSQIVNDFQKGDIAEGYSVSREKKESFPLTVTSAQKNPTAFYLCASSITLAGSYEQYFGPGTRLTVT.

This clonotype has a handful of counts. The chain combines TRBV29-1 with TRBJ2-4; D might be TRBD2 (6 bases). CDR3 length equals 13 residues. The V end was cut by 7 bases, the J end by 5 bases, with 15 bases between. Germline CDR1 reads SQVTM; CDR2 reads ANQGSEA. Here the CDR3 DNA reads TGCAGCGCCTGGAGGGAGAACGAAAACATTCAGTACTTC. Protein product: CSAWRENENIQYF.

V is TRBV29-1 and J is TRBJ2-1; 8 bases are a match to TRBD1. The V gene end was trimmed by 7 bases and the J gene end by 9 bases; junction bases not matched to a gene: 14. Per germline, CDR1 SQVTM and CDR2 ANQGSEA. CDR3 length equals 14 residues. In DNA, the CDR3 is TGCAGCGCCTGTGACAGGGGCGTTAATAGTGAGCAGTTCTTC. As protein: CSACDRGVNSEQFF.

This chain uses TRBV7-2 with TRBJ2-1, with D possibly TRBD2 on 5 matching bases. Germline V gene lookup returns CDR1 SGHTA and CDR2 FQGNSA. The CDR3 sequence is 16 residues long. The ends were cut back, 0 bases at V and 4 bases at J, with 13 bases in the middle. In DNA, the CDR3 is TGTGCCAGCAGCTTAGCGGGAGTGGGTATATACAATGAGCAGTTCTTC. Its protein product is CASSLAGVGIYNEQFF.

This clonotype was counted many times. The chain recombines TRBV6-1 with TRBJ2-5; TRBD2 aligns across 11 bases. The germline V gene encodes CDR1 MNHNS and CDR2 SASEGT. The CDR3 length is 16 residues. V lost 6 bases and J lost 3; bases outside the gene matches: 9. The CDR3 region is CASSNPSGRREETQYF. In DNA, the CDR3 is TGTGCCAGCAGCAACCCTAGCGGGAGGAGGGAAGAGACCCAGTACTTC.

V usage is TRBV15 and J usage is TRBJ2-7; 11 bases are shared with TRBD1. CDR1 and CDR2 (germline): LNHNV, YYDKDF (reference sequence). The junction had 5 bases not matched to a gene; V was cut back by 4 bases and J by 6 bases. This CDR3 is built from 14 residues. The CDR3 reads CATSMRTGGGEQYF. CDR3 sequence (DNA): TGTGCCACCAGCATGAGGACAGGGGGCGGCGAGCAGTACTTC.

This clonotype was seen many times. The chain joins TRBV7-9 to TRBJ2-7; D call uncertain. This CDR3 contains 14 residues. Germline V gene lookup returns CDR1 SEHNR and CDR2 FQNEAQ (reference sequence). Trimming took 5 bases from V and 3 from J, leaving 14 bases between them. The CDR3 loop reads CASSPSGYGYEQYF. The CDR3 DNA reads as TGTGCCAGCAGCCCGTCCGGTTATGGCTACGAGCAGTACTTC.

This clonotype came up many times. The genes are TRBV20-1 and TRBJ2-7, with TRBD1 matching 9 bases. Trimming at V came to 5 bases and at J to 5 bases, leaving 7 bases not matched to a gene. This CDR3 region has 13 residues. Per the germline V gene, CDR1 is DFQATT and CDR2 is SNEGSKA (reference sequence). CDR3 protein: CSAGTGSRNEQYF. CDR3 in DNA: TGCAGTGCTGGGACAGGGTCGAGGAACGAGCAGTACTTC.

The rearrangement uses TRBV27 and TRBJ2-7, with D tentatively TRBD2 (6 bases). CDR1 is MNHEY, CDR2 SMNVEV, per germline (reference sequence). Trimming stripped 3 bases from V and 0 bases from J, with 12 bases between. The CDR3 runs 15 residues. CDR3 sequence reads: CASSLDYGSSYEQYF. The CDR3 nucleotides read TGTGCCAGCAGTTTGGATTACGGGAGCTCCTACGAGCAGTACTTC.

This clonotype was recorded at least ten times. The rearrangement joins TRBV11-2 to TRBJ2-7; 7 bases align to TRBD1. With V trimmed by 6 bases and J by 8 bases, 10 bases remained unmatched. Germline values: CDR1 SGHAT, CDR2 FQNNGV. The CDR3 runs to 13 residues. CDR3 DNA sequence: TGTGCCAGCAGTCCCCAACCGACAGGGAAGCAGTACTTC. It is translated as CASSPQPTGKQYF.

The chain combines TRBV6-2 or TRBV6-3 with TRBJ2-2; D uncertain. Per the germline V gene, CDR1 is MNHEY and CDR2 is SVGEGT. V lost 6 bases and J lost 3, with 11 bases in between. This CDR3 comprises 14 residues. DNA for the CDR3: TGTGCCAGCAGGAACGGGCCTTACACCGGGGAGCTGTTTTTT. This codes for CASRNGPYTGELFF.

This clonotype was found a few times. CDR3: CASSRLTPMGVMDNEQFF. The CDR3 region has the DNA TGTGCCAGCAGCCGACTTACCCCTATGGGGGTCATGGACAATGAGCAGTTCTTC. The chain uses TRBV27 and TRBJ2-1; D tentatively fits TRBD1 or TRBD2 (5 bases each). Germline CDR1 reads MNHEY; CDR2 reads SMNVEV (reference sequence). CDR3 size: 18 residues. Deletions cut 6 bases from V and 5 bases from J, with 26 bases between.

This sequence joins TRBV27 and TRBJ2-7; possible D gene TRBD1, 5 bases. The CDR3 is made up of 14 amino acids. V lost 3 bases, J lost 2 bases, and 11 bases lay in between. Germline CDR1 MNHEY, CDR2 SMNVEV (reference sequence). The CDR3 DNA sequence: TGTGCCAGCAGTTTCGGAGACAGACCCTACGAGCAGTACTTC. As protein: CASSFGDRPYEQYF.

The table lists this clonotype with many counts. V and J are TRBV7-2 and TRBJ2-3; 14 nucleotides align to TRBD2. This CDR3 has 17 residues. CDR1 SGHTA and CDR2 FQGNSA come from the germline V gene. The V segment lost 5 bases and the J segment 0 bases; nucleotides outside the gene matches: 4. The CDR3 reads CASSRGTSGSSTDTQYF. As DNA, the CDR3 is TGTGCCAGCAGCCGAGGGACTAGCGGGAGTAGCACAGATACGCAGTATTTT.

The rearrangement links TRBV24-1 to TRBJ1-5; no firm D call. The CDR3 extends over 13 amino acids. Germline V lookup: CDR1 KGHDR, CDR2 SFDVKD. Deletions cut 5 bases from V and 5 bases from J, with 9 bases between. The CDR3 reads CATSGRADQPQHF. The CDR3 nucleotides read TGTGCCACCAGTGGTCGGGCGGATCAGCCCCAGCATTTT.